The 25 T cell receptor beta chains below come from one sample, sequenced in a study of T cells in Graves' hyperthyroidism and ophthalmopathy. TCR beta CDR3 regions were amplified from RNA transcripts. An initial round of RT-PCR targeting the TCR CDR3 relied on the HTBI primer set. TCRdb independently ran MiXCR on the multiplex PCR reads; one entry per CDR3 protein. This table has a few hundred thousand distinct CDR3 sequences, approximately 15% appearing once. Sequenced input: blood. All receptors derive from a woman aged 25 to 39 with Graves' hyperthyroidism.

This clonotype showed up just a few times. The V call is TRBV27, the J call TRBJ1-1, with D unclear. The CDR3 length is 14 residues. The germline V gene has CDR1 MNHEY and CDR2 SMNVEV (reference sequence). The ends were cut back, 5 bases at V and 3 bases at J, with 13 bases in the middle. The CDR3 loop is CASSVGSLDTEAFF. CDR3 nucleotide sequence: TGTGCCAGCAGTGTAGGGAGTTTGGACACTGAAGCTTTCTTT.

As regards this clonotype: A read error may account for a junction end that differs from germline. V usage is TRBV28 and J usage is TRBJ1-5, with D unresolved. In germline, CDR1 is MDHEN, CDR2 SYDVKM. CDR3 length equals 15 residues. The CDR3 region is CASSPPESTLQPQRF. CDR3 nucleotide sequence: TGTGCCAGCAGTCCCCCGGAATCCACACTACAGCCCCAGCGTTTT.

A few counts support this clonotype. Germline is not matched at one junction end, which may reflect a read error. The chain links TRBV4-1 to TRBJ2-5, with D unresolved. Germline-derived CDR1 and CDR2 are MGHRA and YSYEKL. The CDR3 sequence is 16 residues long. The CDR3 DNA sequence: TGCGCCAGCAGCCAAGTTTATGTGGCCCGATCCGAGACCCAGCACTTC. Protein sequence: CASSQVYVARSETQHF.

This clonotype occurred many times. The CDR3 DNA follows: TGTGCCAGCAGCCAGGACGGAATCCGGCCTGGCTACACCTTC. It specifies CASSQDGIRPGYTF. V and J are TRBV11-1 and TRBJ1-2; D is unclear. The CDR3 spans 14 residues. CDR1 and CDR2 (germline): SGHAT, FQDESV (reference sequence). Trimming pared 5 bases from V and 7 bases from J, leaving 17 bases between.

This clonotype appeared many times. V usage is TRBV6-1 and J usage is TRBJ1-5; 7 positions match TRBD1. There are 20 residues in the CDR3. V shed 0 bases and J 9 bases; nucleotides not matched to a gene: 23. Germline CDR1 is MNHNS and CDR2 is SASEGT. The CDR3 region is CASSEAGRHRVLGQGGPQHF. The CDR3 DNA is TGTGCCAGCAGTGAAGCCGGCCGGCACAGGGTCCTAGGCCAGGGGGGGCCCCAGCATTTT.

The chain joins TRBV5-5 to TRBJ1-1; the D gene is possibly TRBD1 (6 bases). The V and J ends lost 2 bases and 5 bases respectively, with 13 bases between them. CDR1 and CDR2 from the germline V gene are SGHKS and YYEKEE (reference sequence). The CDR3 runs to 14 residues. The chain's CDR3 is CASSLSGAQTEAFF. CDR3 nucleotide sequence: TGTGCCAGCAGCTTATCGGGGGCGCAGACTGAAGCTTTCTTT.

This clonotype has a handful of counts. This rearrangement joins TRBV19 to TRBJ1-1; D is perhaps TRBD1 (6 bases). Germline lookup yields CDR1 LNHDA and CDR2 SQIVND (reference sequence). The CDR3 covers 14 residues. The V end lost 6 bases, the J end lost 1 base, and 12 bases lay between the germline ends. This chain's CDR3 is CASRRTDGNTEAFF. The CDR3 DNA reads TGTGCCAGTAGGAGGACAGATGGGAACACTGAAGCTTTCTTT. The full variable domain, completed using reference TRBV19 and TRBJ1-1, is DGGITQSPKYLFRKEGQNVTLSCEQNLNHDAMYWYRQDPGQGLRLIYYSQIVNDFQKGDIAEGYSVSREKKESFPLTVTSAQKNPTAFYLCASRRTDGNTEAFFGQGTRLTVV.

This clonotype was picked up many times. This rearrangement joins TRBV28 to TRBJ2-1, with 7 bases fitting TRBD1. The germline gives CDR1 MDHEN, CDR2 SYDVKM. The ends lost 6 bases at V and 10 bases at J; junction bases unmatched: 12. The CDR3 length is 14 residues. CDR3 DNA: TGTGCCAGCAGCGTAATAAAGGGGGCCAACGAGCAGTTCTTC. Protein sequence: CASSVIKGANEQFF.

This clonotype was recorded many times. The CDR3 protein is CATAPGNQSPSWGTDTQYF. The DNA of the CDR3 is TGTGCCACCGCTCCGGGCAACCAGTCCCCCAGCTGGGGCACAGATACGCAGTATTTT. The chain recombines TRBV6-1 with TRBJ2-3; D is undetermined. The length of the CDR3 is 19 residues. Trimming left V 10 bases short and J 1 base short, with 30 bases between. From germline, CDR1 is MNHNS and CDR2 SASEGT.

CDR3 sequence reads: CASSPQLSVWTSRGNQPQHF. The CDR3 DNA reads as TGTGCCAGCAGCCCTCAATTGTCTGTCTGGACTAGTAGAGGGAATCAGCCCCAGCATTTT. The chain carries TRBV6-2 or TRBV6-3 and TRBJ1-5; D unclear. V was cut by 6 bases and J by 4 bases, with 31 bases left in between. Germline lookup yields CDR1 MNHEY and CDR2 SVGEGT. The CDR3 loop spans 20 amino acids.

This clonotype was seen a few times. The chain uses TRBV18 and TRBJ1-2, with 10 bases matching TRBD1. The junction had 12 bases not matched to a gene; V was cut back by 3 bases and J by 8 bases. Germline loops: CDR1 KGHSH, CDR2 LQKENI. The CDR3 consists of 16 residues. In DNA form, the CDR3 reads TGTGCCAGCTCACCGGGGGGAACCGGGACAGGGGCCGGCTACACCTTC. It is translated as CASSPGGTGTGAGYTF.

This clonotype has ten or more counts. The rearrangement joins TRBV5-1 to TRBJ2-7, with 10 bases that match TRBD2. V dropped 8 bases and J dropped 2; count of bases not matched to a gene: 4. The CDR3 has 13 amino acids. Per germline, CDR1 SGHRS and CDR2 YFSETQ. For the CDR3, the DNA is TGCGCCAGTGGACTAGCGGAAACCTACGAGCAGTACTTC. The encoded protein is CASGLAETYEQYF.

The CDR3 protein is CAIRMQLAGGSYEQYF. The CDR3 region has the DNA TGTGCCATCAGGATGCAACTAGCGGGAGGATCCTACGAGCAGTACTTC. The gene calls are TRBV10-3 and TRBJ2-7, with TRBD2 matching 12 bases. This CDR3 has 16 residues. Germline V gives CDR1 ENHRY, CDR2 SYGVKD. After removal of 6 bases from V and 1 base from J, the junction contained 7 bases not matched to a gene.

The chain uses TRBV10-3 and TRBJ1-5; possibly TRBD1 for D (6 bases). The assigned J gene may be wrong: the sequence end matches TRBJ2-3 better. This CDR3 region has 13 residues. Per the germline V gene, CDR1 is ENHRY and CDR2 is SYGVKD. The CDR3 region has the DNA TGTGCCATCAGTACAGGGTCGGATCAGCCCCAGTATTTT. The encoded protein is CAISTGSDQPQYF.

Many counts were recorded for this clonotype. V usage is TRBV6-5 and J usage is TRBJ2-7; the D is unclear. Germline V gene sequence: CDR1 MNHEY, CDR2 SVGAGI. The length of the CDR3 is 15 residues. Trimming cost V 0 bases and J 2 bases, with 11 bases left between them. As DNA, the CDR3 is TGTGCCAGCAGTTACTCGAAACGCGGCACCTACGAGCAGTACTTC. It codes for CASSYSKRGTYEQYF.

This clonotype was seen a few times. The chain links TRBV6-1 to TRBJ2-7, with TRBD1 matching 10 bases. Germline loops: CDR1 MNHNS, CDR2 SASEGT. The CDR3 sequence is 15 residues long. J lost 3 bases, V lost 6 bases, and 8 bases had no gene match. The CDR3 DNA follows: TGTGCCAGCAGCTACATAGGACAGGGGGACTACGAGCAGTACTTC. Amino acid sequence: CASSYIGQGDYEQYF.

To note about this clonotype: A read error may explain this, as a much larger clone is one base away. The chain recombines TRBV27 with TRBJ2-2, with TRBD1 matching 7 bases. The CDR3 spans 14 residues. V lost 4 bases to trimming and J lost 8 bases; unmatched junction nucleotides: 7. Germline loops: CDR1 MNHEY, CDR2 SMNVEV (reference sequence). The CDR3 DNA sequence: TGTGCCAGCAGTTCCAGGGGGTTCGGGGGGGAGCTGTTTTTT. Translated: CASSSRGFGGELFF.

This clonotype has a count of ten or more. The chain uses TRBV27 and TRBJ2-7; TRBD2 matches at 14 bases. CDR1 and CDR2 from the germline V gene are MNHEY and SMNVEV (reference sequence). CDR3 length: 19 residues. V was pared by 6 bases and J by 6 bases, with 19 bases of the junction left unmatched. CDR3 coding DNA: TGTGCCAGCAGCCCCCGGCCCCCGGGACTAGCGGGAGAAACTGGCGAGCAGTACTTC. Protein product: CASSPRPPGLAGETGEQYF.

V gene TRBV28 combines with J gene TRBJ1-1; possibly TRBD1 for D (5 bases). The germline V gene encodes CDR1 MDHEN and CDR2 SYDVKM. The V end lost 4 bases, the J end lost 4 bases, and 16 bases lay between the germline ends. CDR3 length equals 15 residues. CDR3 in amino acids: CASSSLGGGGTEAFF. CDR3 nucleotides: TGTGCCAGCAGTTCCCTCGGGGGAGGTGGCACTGAAGCTTTCTTT.

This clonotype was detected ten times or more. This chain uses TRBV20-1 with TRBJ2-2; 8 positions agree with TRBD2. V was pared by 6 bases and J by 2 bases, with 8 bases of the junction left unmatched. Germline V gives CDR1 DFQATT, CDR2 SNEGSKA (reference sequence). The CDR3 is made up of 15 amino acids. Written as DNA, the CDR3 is TGCAGTGCCTATTCAGCGGGAGAAAACACCGGGGAGCTGTTTTTT. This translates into CSAYSAGENTGELFF.

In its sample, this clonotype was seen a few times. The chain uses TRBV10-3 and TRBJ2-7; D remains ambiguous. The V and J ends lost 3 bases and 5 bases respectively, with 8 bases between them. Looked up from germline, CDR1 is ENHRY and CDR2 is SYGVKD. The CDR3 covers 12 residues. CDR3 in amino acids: CAISDSKDEQYF. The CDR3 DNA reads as TGTGCCATCAGTGACTCGAAGGACGAGCAGTACTTC.

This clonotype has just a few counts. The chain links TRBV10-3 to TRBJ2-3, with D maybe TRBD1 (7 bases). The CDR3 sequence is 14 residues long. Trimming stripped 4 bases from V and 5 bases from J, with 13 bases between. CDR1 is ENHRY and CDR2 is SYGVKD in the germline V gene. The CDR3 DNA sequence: TGTGCCATCAGTGTGGAGGGGGCGAGAGATACGCAGTATTTT. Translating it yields CAISVEGARDTQYF.

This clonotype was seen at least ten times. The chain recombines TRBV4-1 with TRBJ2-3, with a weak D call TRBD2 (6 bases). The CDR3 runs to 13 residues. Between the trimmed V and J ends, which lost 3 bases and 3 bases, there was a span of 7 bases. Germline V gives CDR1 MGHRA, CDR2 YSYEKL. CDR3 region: CASSQEGTDTQYF. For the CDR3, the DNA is TGCGCCAGCAGCCAGGAGGGGACAGATACGCAGTATTTT.

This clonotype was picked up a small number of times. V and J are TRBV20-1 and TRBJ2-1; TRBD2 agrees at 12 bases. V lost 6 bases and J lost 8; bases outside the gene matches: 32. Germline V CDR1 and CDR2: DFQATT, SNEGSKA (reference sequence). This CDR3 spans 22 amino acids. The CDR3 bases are TGCAGTGCCACCCCCGGGGGGCCGGGGGCTAGCGGGAGGGTCCCCTTTTTAGATGAGCAGTTCTTC. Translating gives CSATPGGPGASGRVPFLDEQFF.

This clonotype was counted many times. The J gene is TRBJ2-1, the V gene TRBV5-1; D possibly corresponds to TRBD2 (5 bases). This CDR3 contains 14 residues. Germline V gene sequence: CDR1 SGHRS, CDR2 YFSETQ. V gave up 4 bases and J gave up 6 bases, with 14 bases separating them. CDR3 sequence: CASSISVPVNEQFF. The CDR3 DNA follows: TGCGCCAGCAGCATTAGCGTCCCGGTCAATGAGCAGTTCTTC.